This T cell receptor (beta chain) was sequenced during a study of blood T cell repertoires in COVID-19. The wider study: There were acute and convalescent COVID-19 samples, and they came from the United States, Italy and Spain.

Measured with immunoSEQ multiplex PCR; TCRdb has only the in-frame clones, and not every one. There are over 120,000 clones in the sample; around four fifths occur only once, and approximately 5% lies in the top ten. Sequences were obtained from peripheral blood. The clonotype comes from a human donor in a cohort sampled during active COVID-19.

The CDR3 spells CAWSGRGGGYGYTF. As DNA, the CDR3 is TGTGCCTGGAGCGGAAGGGGCGGGGGCTATGGCTACACCTTC. This chain joins TRBV30 and TRBJ1-2, with D maybe TRBD1 (5 bases). In germline, CDR1 is GTSNPN, CDR2 SVGIG (reference sequence). This CDR3 is built from 14 residues. V was clipped by 3 bases and J by 4 bases, with 15 bases between them. Full variable domain (outside the CDR3, taken from reference TRBV30 and TRBJ1-2): SQTIHQWPATLVQPVGSPLSLECTVEGTSNPNLYWYRQAAGRGLQLLFYSVGIGQISSEVPQNLSASRPQDRQFILSSKKLLLSDSGFYLCAWSGRGGGYGYTFGSGTRLTVV.